The source of this TCR beta chain is a study of cytomegalovirus exposure and HLA in healthy donors. Study at large: Previous work identified roughly 120 million unique TCR beta sequences from around 200 million T cells. The study, taken as a whole, reports: Later analysis placed DRB1 highest and HLA-C lowest in TCR association rates, which differed by HLA locus.

CDR3 size: 14 residues. Germline loops: CDR1 LNHDA, CDR2 SQIVND (reference sequence). V was cut by 5 bases and J by 7 bases, with 15 bases left in between. PCR primers comprised 60 Vbeta and 13 Jbeta primers. In the original analysis: An analysis that came later counted 80 million or so unique TCR beta chains, approximately 10 million shared. TCRdb's copy holds only in-frame clones and misses some; the assay was immunoSEQ multiplex PCR. The DNA was the basis for D and trimming; V, J and clone size are from that table. Of over 150,000 clones in the sample, roughly 83% were seen once. Notes on this clone: The antigen is not known.

This chain joins TRBV19 and TRBJ2-1; D perhaps matches TRBD1 (6 bases). Sequenced input: PBMCs. The origin of this receptor is a boy aged 2 to 9 in good health and CMV-seronegative. The DNA for the CDR3 is TGTGCCAGTAGTTATCCGGACAGATGGAATGAGCAGTTCTTC. Translating it yields CASSYPDRWNEQFF.